The following is a T cell receptor beta chain sequence with its context. Its antigen remains undetermined. No qualities accompany the bases; no much larger clone lies one base away. The source of the sample is a study of cytomegalovirus exposure and HLA in healthy donors (dated by TCRdb to 2016 to 2017). For context, the study as a whole: According to a later analysis, the 120 validation repertoires were produced on the same platform as the roughly 700 repertoires of the first cohort. The aim of the study was to test whether cataloging public T cell receptors could identify signatures of past pathogen exposure. To predict cytomegalovirus infection status, the study combined high-throughput TCR immunosequencing, statistical association of individual TCRs with disease status, and machine learning. A separate validation cohort of approximately 130 different subjects was used in addition to the 666-subject first cohort. General conclusions and limits of the study: Of the cluster scores, roughly 95% were above 0 in a later analysis, which found that TCRs clustered in the first cohort also tended to co-occur in the approximately 120 validation repertoires. In the study, approximately 160 TCR beta chains were listed as associated with cytomegalovirus. In both the original and validation cohorts, the classifier was reported to diagnose cytomegalovirus status with high specificity and sensitivity. The validation cohort had no HLA typing available for a later analysis, so co-occurrence within that cohort was assessed over all 120 or so repertoires. Across donors, most TCR sequences were observed very rarely, whereas some public TCRs were present in many individuals. The authors suggested that the approach could potentially be extended to other disease states and immunological phenotypes. In vitro tests confirmed that a few of the cytomegalovirus-associated TCR beta chains recognize cytomegalovirus antigens.

According to the germline V gene, CDR1 reads SGDLS and CDR2 reads YYNGEE. V is pared back by 4 bases and J by 6 bases, with 11 bases lying between the germline termini. There are 12 amino acids in the CDR3, from cysteine to phenylalanine inclusive. The sequence is cut down to CDR3 DNA, 36 bases in frame from base 1. Donors formed part of the validation cohort, which comprised approximately 130 subjects and was distinct from the first cohort of under 850 subjects. The library was made by the immunoSEQ multiplex PCR assay. Under the source paper's analysis protocol: To diagnose cytomegalovirus status from the catalog of TCR beta chain sequences, a statistical classification framework was built. TCRdb re-hosts the immuneACCESS table, in-frame sequences only. Its copies lack some clones; in the studies checked, an unresolved V gene accounts for under half of them, and the cause for the rest is not known. The DNA was the basis for D and trimming; V, J and clone size are from that table. For this sample there are roughly 300,000 clones; approximately 88% appear just once. The ten largest clones add up to about 0.86% of the sample.

Sample: PBMCs. The sequence links TRBV9 to TRBJ2-7; the D gene is unclear. The receptor's source is a woman aged 18-29 years in good health and CMV-seronegative. The CDR3 region has the sequence CASSPATREQYF. The nucleotides are TGTGCCAGCAGCCCCGCAACGCGCGAGCAGTACTTC.